What follows describes a single T cell receptor (beta chain). A read error may account for a junction end that differs from germline. Clones were sequenced by immunoSEQ multiplex PCR, and TCRdb holds only the in-frame ones, with some missing. The sample records 60,000 to 75,000 clones, more than 75% being singletons. CDR1 is SSHAT, CDR2 FNYEAQ, per germline (reference sequence). CDR3 size: 14 residues. The data derive from a study of OX40 agonist ivuxolimab in advanced cancers. Study-wide context: Earlier treatment with anti-PD-1, anti-PD-L1 or anti-CTLA-4 was permitted, and around 36% had received some.

Sequences were derived from CD4+ or CD8+ T cells sorted from blood, sampled in a trial of the OX40 agonist ivuxolimab. This sequence was found in an adult with an advanced solid tumor such as melanoma, head and neck, liver or kidney cancer. This chain uses TRBV7-7 with TRBJ2-5; TRBD2 matches 11 bases. The CDR3: CASSVSGRGETQYF. The CDR3 DNA reads TGTGCTAGCAGCGTTAGCGGGAGGGGTGAGACCCAGTACTTC.